One and the same sample provided the 29 T cell receptor beta chains below, sequenced in a study of immune evolution from preneoplasia to lung adenocarcinoma. Sequenced by immunoSEQ multiplex PCR; TCRdb stores in-frame clones only, minus some. The sample lists roughly 5,000 clones; about three quarters were seen once. Material for sequencing was FFPE minimally invasive lung adenocarcinoma tissue. These receptors originate from a person in their sixties or seventies with lung adenocarcinoma.

V is TRBV28 and J is TRBJ2-1, with 9 bases lining up with TRBD1. Germline V CDR1 and CDR2: MDHEN, SYDVKM. This CDR3 region has 16 residues. J lost 5 bases, V lost 6 bases, and 11 bases had no gene match. CDR3 region: CASSRVRDRDNNEQFF. As DNA, the CDR3 is TGTGCCAGCAGCCGCGTCCGGGACAGGGACAACAATGAGCAGTTCTTC.

The V and J genes are TRBV11-3 and TRBJ2-1, with 10 bases identical to TRBD2. This CDR3 comprises 14 residues. Germline V gene sequence: CDR1 SGHNT, CDR2 YENEEA. The V and J ends lost 8 bases and 5 bases, in that order; junction bases with no gene match: 6. The CDR3 region has the DNA TGTGCCAGCGGCGCTAGCGGGGGCCACAATGAGCAGTTCTTC. As protein: CASGASGGHNEQFF. The full variable domain, completed using reference TRBV11-3 and TRBJ2-1, is EAGVVQSPRYKIIEKKQPVAFWCNPISGHNTLYWYLQNLGQGPELLIRYENEEAVDDSQLPKDRFSAERLKGVDSTLKIQPAELGDSAVYLCASGASGGHNEQFFGPGTRLTVL.

The V gene is TRBV6-1, the J gene TRBJ1-1; unclear D gene. Trimming stripped 6 bases from V and 0 bases from J, with 11 bases between. Germline V gene data show CDR1 as MNHNS and CDR2 as SASEGT. This CDR3 spans 14 amino acids. The CDR3 sequence: CASSVRALNTEAFF. The CDR3 DNA follows: TGTGCCAGCAGCGTTCGGGCACTGAACACTGAAGCTTTCTTT.

The chain carries TRBV5-1 and TRBJ1-2; unclear D gene. V was pared by 1 base and J by 12 bases, with 16 bases between. This CDR3 is built from 13 residues. Germline-derived CDR1 and CDR2 are SGHRS and YFSETQ. The CDR3 DNA follows: TGCGCCAGCAGCTTGACTGAGGGCCTACGGGACACCTTC. It encodes CASSLTEGLRDTF.

The V and J genes are TRBV30 and TRBJ2-1; D unresolved. The V end was cut by 2 bases, the J end by 2 bases, with 7 bases between. Germline assignment: CDR1 GTSNPN and CDR2 SVGIG (reference sequence). The CDR3 contains 13 residues. CDR3 sequence (DNA): TGTGCCTGGAGTCACCAAGCCTACAATGAGCAGTTCTTC. This encodes CAWSHQAYNEQFF.

The chain recombines TRBV28 with TRBJ1-5; D unclear. Germline assignment: CDR1 MDHEN and CDR2 SYDVKM. Between the trimmed V and J ends, which lost 4 bases and 15 bases, there was a span of 13 bases. The CDR3 covers 11 residues. This CDR3 is CASSSLGRMHF. The CDR3 nucleotides are TGTGCCAGCAGTTCATTAGGTAGAATGCATTTT.

The V gene is TRBV9, the J gene TRBJ2-2; D might be TRBD2 (5 bases). Germline CDR1 SGDLS, CDR2 YYNGEE. V shed 6 bases and J shed 1 base, with 7 bases lying between them. CDR3 length: 13 amino acids. CDR3 residues: CASTRGNTGELFF. The CDR3 nucleotides are TGTGCCAGCACCCGGGGGAACACCGGGGAGCTGTTTTTT. Based on the CDR3 plus reference TRBV9 and TRBJ2-2, the full variable domain is DSGVTQTPKHLITATGQRVTLRCSPRSGDLSVYWYQQSLDQGLQFLIQYYNGEERAKGNILERFSAQQFPDLHSELNLSSLELGDSALYFCASTRGNTGELFFGEGSRLTVL.

This sequence joins TRBV7-9 and TRBJ2-3; D is unclear. Germline assignment: CDR1 SEHNR and CDR2 FQNEAQ (reference sequence). With 3 bases removed from V and 5 bases from J, the gap between germline ends came to 9 bases. CDR3 size: 13 residues. DNA for the CDR3: TGTGCCAGCAGCTTTAGCCTTGTAGATACGCAGTATTTT. This encodes CASSFSLVDTQYF.

This chain links TRBV30 with TRBJ2-5; D not resolved. Germline CDR1 is GTSNPN and CDR2 is SVGIG (reference sequence). The CDR3 loop spans 12 amino acids. Trimming left V 2 bases short and J 5 bases short, with 9 bases between. CDR3 DNA: TGTGCCTGGAGTTCGAGTCGGGAGACCCAGTACTTC. Translating gives CAWSSSRETQYF.

The chain is built from TRBV5-1 and TRBJ1-1; 7 nucleotides match TRBD1. CDR3 length equals 15 residues. Germline assignment: CDR1 SGHRS and CDR2 YFSETQ. Trimming removed 1 base from V and 3 bases from J; junction bases left unmatched: 6. The CDR3, as DNA: TGCGCCAGCAGCTTGCAGGGGGTTCAGGACACTGAAGCTTTCTTT. Protein sequence: CASSLQGVQDTEAFF.

V gene TRBV11-2 combines with J gene TRBJ1-1; D is undetermined. CDR3 length: 13 residues. V was pared by 5 bases and J by 1 base, with 8 bases between. Germline V CDR1 and CDR2: SGHAT, FQNNGV. CDR3 bases: TGTGCCAGCAGCGGGCCACCGAACACTGAAGCTTTCTTT. Amino acids: CASSGPPNTEAFF.

V is TRBV4-2 and J is TRBJ1-4; tentatively, D is TRBD1 (5 bases). CDR1 LGHNA and CDR2 YNFKEQ come from the germline V gene. The CDR3 totals 15 residues. Trimming cost V 7 bases and J 5 bases, with 17 bases left between them. The CDR3 loop reads CASNPWGGSNEKLFF. The CDR3 bases are TGTGCCAGCAACCCCTGGGGGGGTTCAAATGAAAAACTGTTTTTT.

This clone was seen only a few times. This chain uses TRBV27 with TRBJ2-5; possible D gene TRBD1, 6 bases. The CDR3 runs 17 residues. Germline V lookup: CDR1 MNHEY, CDR2 SMNVEV (reference sequence). Between the trimmed V and J ends, which lost 4 bases and 3 bases, there was a span of 21 bases. The CDR3 loop reads CASSSSAGANPEETQYF. In DNA, the CDR3 is TGTGCCAGCAGTTCCAGTGCAGGGGCCAACCCGGAAGAGACCCAGTACTTC.

The V gene is TRBV6-6, the J gene TRBJ2-1, with D hard to call. This CDR3 comprises 13 residues. CDR1 is MNHNY and CDR2 is SVGAGI in the germline V gene (reference sequence). The V and J ends lost 2 bases and 6 bases respectively, with 8 bases between them. The CDR3 is CASSYPMGNEQFF. Here the CDR3 DNA reads TGTGCCAGCAGTTACCCAATGGGCAATGAGCAGTTCTTC.

This clone showed up just a few times. The V gene is TRBV19, the J gene TRBJ2-2, with TRBD2 as a possible D gene (5 bases). The V end lost 5 bases, the J end lost 8 bases, and 12 bases lay between the germline ends. This CDR3 spans 13 amino acids. Germline-derived CDR1 and CDR2 are LNHDA and SQIVND (reference sequence). The CDR3 loop is CASSLPSSGELFF. The CDR3 DNA reads TGTGCCAGTAGTCTACCTAGCTCTGGGGAGCTGTTTTTT.

The rearrangement uses TRBV7-9 and TRBJ2-5, with 9 bases fitting TRBD1. The germline V gene has CDR1 SEHNR and CDR2 FQNEAQ (reference sequence). Germline trimming cut 0 bases from V and 5 bases from J; bases unmatched to any gene: 7. The CDR3 contains 16 residues. The CDR3, as DNA: TGTGCCAGCAGCTTAGCGCCGGGGGGACAGGGTGAGACCCAGTACTTC. Translated: CASSLAPGGQGETQYF.

The chain uses TRBV7-9 and TRBJ1-2; 7 bases agree with TRBD1. Germline V gene lookup returns CDR1 SEHNR and CDR2 FQNEAQ (reference sequence). V shed 8 bases and J 5 bases; nucleotides not matched to a gene: 11. The length of the CDR3 is 14 residues. Written as DNA, the CDR3 is TGTGCCAGCTTAGGGGACAGTTTGTTTTATGGCTACACCTTC. It yields the protein CASLGDSLFYGYTF.

The chain has TRBV20-1 and TRBJ2-7; tentative D call: TRBD2 (5 bases). This CDR3 region has 11 residues. Germline V gene data show CDR1 as DFQATT and CDR2 as SNEGSKA (reference sequence). CDR3 bases: TGCAGCTCCGGAGGTTTCTACGAGCAGTACTTC. It yields the protein CSSGGFYEQYF.

This clone was detected only a few times. The CDR3 reads CASSFRFGELFF. The CDR3 region has the DNA TGTGCCAGCAGTTTCAGATTCGGGGAGCTGTTTTTT. This chain connects TRBV6-5 to TRBJ2-2; D remains ambiguous. V lost 4 bases and J lost 7, with 7 bases in between. The germline V gene encodes CDR1 MNHEY and CDR2 SVGAGI. This CDR3 region has 12 residues.

The chain recombines TRBV6-6 with TRBJ1-5; 7 positions match TRBD1. The germline CDR1 and CDR2 sequences are MNHNY and SVGAGI (reference sequence). There are 15 residues in the CDR3. The V gene end was trimmed by 4 bases and the J gene end by 5 bases; junction bases not matched to a gene: 8. CDR3 nucleotide sequence: TGTGCCAGCAGTTGGCCACAGGGGTCGGATCAGCCCCAGCATTTT. As protein: CASSWPQGSDQPQHF.

The chain recombines TRBV5-1 with TRBJ1-2; 9 nucleotides agree with TRBD1. CDR3 length: 14 residues. The trim removed 1 base at V and 7 bases at J, leaving 5 bases unmatched. Germline V gene data show CDR1 as SGHRS and CDR2 as YFSETQ. The CDR3 nucleotides read TGCGCCAGCAGCTTGCGACAGGGGGATGGTGGCTACACCTTC. Translation gives CASSLRQGDGGYTF.

V gene TRBV27 combines with J gene TRBJ2-7; the D is unclear. The germline V and J ends were trimmed by 2 bases and 3 bases, with 11 bases remaining between them. The CDR3 loop spans 14 amino acids. Germline V gene sequence: CDR1 MNHEY, CDR2 SMNVEV (reference sequence). The CDR3 sequence is CASSLHPQVYEQYF. DNA for the CDR3: TGTGCCAGCAGTTTACATCCGCAGGTCTACGAGCAGTACTTC.

This clone appeared once. The V call is TRBV28, the J call TRBJ2-5; TRBD2 might be the D (5 bases). The CDR3 sequence is 14 residues long. The ends were cut back, 8 bases at V and 0 bases at J, with 13 bases in the middle. In germline, CDR1 is MDHEN, CDR2 SYDVKM. The CDR3, as DNA: TGTGCCAGCGCGGCGGGCCAATACCAAGAGACCCAGTACTTC. Amino acid sequence: CASAAGQYQETQYF.

This sequence joins TRBV19 and TRBJ1-1; D call uncertain. With 5 bases removed from V and 0 bases from J, the gap between germline ends came to 7 bases. Germline-derived CDR1 and CDR2 are LNHDA and SQIVND (reference sequence). CDR3 length equals 13 residues. The CDR3 reads CASSSSLNTEAFF. The CDR3 region has the DNA TGTGCCAGTAGTTCCTCCCTGAACACTGAAGCTTTCTTT.

This sequence joins TRBV4-3 and TRBJ1-1, with a possible D match to TRBD1 (6 bases). Trimming cost V 5 bases and J 0 bases, with 13 bases left between them. Germline CDR1 reads LGHNA; CDR2 reads YSLEER. The CDR3 totals 15 residues. The CDR3 nucleotides are TGCGCCAGCAGCGCACAGGGAGGTGTGAACACTGAAGCTTTCTTT. Protein sequence: CASSAQGGVNTEAFF.

V and J are TRBV27 and TRBJ2-1; D possibly corresponds to TRBD2 (7 bases). Between the trimmed V and J ends, which lost 7 bases and 3 bases, there was a span of 19 bases. This CDR3 spans 16 amino acids. CDR1 is MNHEY, CDR2 SMNVEV, per germline (reference sequence). The CDR3 here is CASTKTAGALYNEQFF. The CDR3 DNA reads TGTGCCAGCACAAAAACCGCGGGGGCGCTCTACAATGAGCAGTTCTTC.

This clone was observed a few times. The rearrangement links TRBV11-1 to TRBJ2-7; no definite D call. Germline CDR1 and CDR2: SGHAT and FQDESV (reference sequence). There are 14 residues in the CDR3. Trimming stripped 3 bases from V and 2 bases from J, with 11 bases between. CDR3 bases: TGTGCCAGCAGCTTCGTAGGAGAAACCTACGAGCAGTACTTC. Its translation: CASSFVGETYEQYF.

This rearrangement joins TRBV19 to TRBJ2-1; TRBD1 agrees at 8 bases. V lost 10 bases to trimming and J lost 6 bases; unmatched junction nucleotides: 5. The V gene's germline CDR1 is LNHDA and CDR2 SQIVND (reference sequence). CDR3 size: 12 residues. As DNA, the CDR3 is TGTGCCACCCGAGGACAGGGCAATGAGCAGTTCTTC. Translated, it gives CATRGQGNEQFF.

For this clone: Within the sample, other DNA sequences also encode this same CDR3. V and J are TRBV30 and TRBJ1-2; D is perhaps TRBD1 (6 bases). Germline CDR1 reads GTSNPN; CDR2 reads SVGIG (reference sequence). Deletions cut 0 bases from V and 5 bases from J, with 13 bases between. This CDR3 is 14 amino acids long. The CDR3 is CAWSVQGQGYGYTF. The DNA for the CDR3 is TGTGCCTGGAGTGTACAGGGCCAAGGGTATGGCTACACCTTC.